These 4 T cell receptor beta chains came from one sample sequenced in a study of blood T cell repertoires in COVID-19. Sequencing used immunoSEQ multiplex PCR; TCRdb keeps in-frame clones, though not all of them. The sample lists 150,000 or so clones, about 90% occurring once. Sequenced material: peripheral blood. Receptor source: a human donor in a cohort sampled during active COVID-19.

CDR3 in DNA: TGTGCCAGCAGCAAAAGCCCCGAAATGTCGCCCAATACGCAGTATTTT. Translating gives CASSKSPEMSPNTQYF. V and J are TRBV21-1 and TRBJ2-3; TRBD2, the table's D call, was not compared with the DNA. TRBV21-1 is a listed pseudogene. The length of the CDR3 is 16 residues.

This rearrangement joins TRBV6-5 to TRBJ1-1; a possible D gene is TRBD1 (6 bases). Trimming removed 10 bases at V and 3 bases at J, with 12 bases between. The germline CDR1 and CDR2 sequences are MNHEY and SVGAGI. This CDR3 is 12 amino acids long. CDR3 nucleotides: TGTGCCACCCAGGGGACGTACACTGAAGCTTTCTTT. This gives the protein CATQGTYTEAFF.

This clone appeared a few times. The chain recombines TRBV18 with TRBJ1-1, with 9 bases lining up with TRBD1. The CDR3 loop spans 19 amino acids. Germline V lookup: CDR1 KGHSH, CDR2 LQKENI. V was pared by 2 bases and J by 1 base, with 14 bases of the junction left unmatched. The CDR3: CASSPYRGTGRVGNTEAFF. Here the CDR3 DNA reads TGTGCCAGCTCACCATATCGCGGGACAGGGAGGGTAGGGAACACTGAAGCTTTCTTT. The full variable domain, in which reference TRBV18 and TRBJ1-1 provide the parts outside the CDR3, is NAGVMQNPRHLVRRRGQEARLRCSPMKGHSHVYWYRQLPEEGLKFMVYLQKENIIDESGMPKERFSAEFPKEGPSILRIQQVVRGDSAAYFCASSPYRGTGRVGNTEAFFGQGTRLTVV.

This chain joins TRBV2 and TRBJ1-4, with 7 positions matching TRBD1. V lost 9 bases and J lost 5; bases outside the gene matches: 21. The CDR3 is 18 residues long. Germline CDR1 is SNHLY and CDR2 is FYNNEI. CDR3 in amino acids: CASTRSLLGGALNEKLFF. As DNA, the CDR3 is TGTGCCAGTACACGGTCTTTATTAGGGGGCGCGTTGAATGAAAAACTGTTTTTT.